This T cell receptor (beta chain) is from a study of blood T cell repertoires in COVID-19. The CDR3 runs to 15 residues. V was shortened by 0 bases and J by 3 bases, with 10 bases between the two germline ends. Germline lookup yields CDR1 LNHNV and CDR2 YYDKDF (reference sequence). Sequencing was performed with immunoSEQ multiplex PCR; in TCRdb, only in-frame clones are kept and a portion is missing. The sample yields about 200,000 clones, over 80% seen once. Sequencing was done on a sample of peripheral blood. The receptor comes from a man aged 35-49 years with acute or convalescent COVID-19. J is TRBJ2-3 and V is TRBV15; maybe TRBD1 (5 bases). The DNA of the CDR3 is TGTGCCACCAGCAGAGAAGGGGTCGGTACAGATACGCAGTATTTT. Its translation: CATSREGVGTDTQYF.